This TCR beta chain was observed in a study of CD8+ T cells in alopecia areata (dated by TCRdb to the late 2010s). Study-wide context: The treated patients, all with moderate-to-severe alopecia areata, were enrolled in an open-label pilot trial of oral tofacitinib given at 5 to 10 mg twice daily. Tofacitinib was given for 6 to 18 months, followed by 6 months of follow-up off drug to assess delayed response and recurrence. The study used high-throughput TCRbeta sequencing to examine T cell clonal expansion in alopecia areata, in both the C3H/HeJ mouse model and human patients. Human TCRbeta sequencing covered scalp tissue and sorted CD4+ and CD8+ peripheral blood T cells from patchy and totalis/universalis alopecia areata patients and healthy controls. Biopsies were taken from tofacitinib-treated patients at baseline and again at 4 and 24 weeks into treatment, and several of those patients also had a later scalp biopsy. Scalp clonality was compared among normal scalp (n=4), patchy alopecia areata scalp (n=8), and alopecia totalis/universalis scalp (n=8). The RNA source kit depended on sample type: the PAXgene miRNA kit for fixed scalp, the miRNeasy kit for PBMCs, and the RNeasy kit for mouse skin. TCRbeta CDR3 regions were amplified by immunoSEQ multiplex PCR using 35 Vbeta forward and 13 Jbeta reverse primers.

The junction shows trimming of 8 bases on V and 1 base on J, plus 8 bases between the germline ends. From the cysteine through the phenylalanine, the CDR3 covers 13 amino acids. Kept here is only the CDR3 DNA, which spans 39 bases and is read in frame from base 1. The CDR1 and CDR2 encoded by the germline V gene are MNHEY and SVGAGI. On the study overall, not on this receptor specifically: Compared with mice, TCR sequences shared between patients were less clear, possibly partly because of HLA diversity across the patient population. Unlike mouse skin, where gammadelta T cells dominate, normal human skin contains resident alphabeta T cells that get sequenced too, which complicates analysis of the scalp TCR repertoire. Lesional scalp, especially in alopecia totalis/universalis, showed higher clonality and more expanded CD8+ clones than normal scalp, suggesting antigenic drive.

To prepare the library, the immunoSEQ multiplex PCR assay was applied. RNA was extracted from all samples and reverse transcribed into cDNA as template for TCR sequencing. SuperScript III was used for first-strand cDNA synthesis, primed with a 2:1 mix of oligo-dT and random hexamers. A synthetic immune receptor repertoire was used to gauge amplification bias, and whatever bias remained was removed computationally. The study's processing was this. Raw reads were preprocessed to remove errors, and CDR3 was defined according to IMGT conventions as the region from the conserved cysteine to phenylalanine. Clonality was calculated as 1 minus Shannon entropy normalized by log2 of the number of productive unique TCRs. Scalp TCRbeta sequences were cross-referenced with sorted blood CD4 and CD8 repertoires so that the CD4 or CD8 identity of scalp clones could be inferred. Held by TCRdb, this immuneACCESS table contains in-frame sequences only and omits some clones. Under half of the omission traces to an unresolved V gene where checked; the cause of the rest is unknown. D and trimming come from the DNA, and the V and J calls and clone size come from that table. This sample lists some 240,000 clones; approximately 61% were detected once. The ten largest clones add up to 0.45% of the sample.

A remark on this clone: Its antigen has not been determined. The input lacks base qualities; no much larger clone sits a single base away.

The time point label here, explained by the study, means: baseline before oral tofacitinib. Lesional scalp punch biopsies and peripheral blood were collected from alopecia areata patients. PBMCs were isolated by density centrifugation and stained for CD3, CD4 and CD8, after which CD4+ and CD8+ T cells were sorted on a FACSAria. The source material was CD4+ T cells sorted from blood, sampled at week 0. This receptor was identified in a human donor with alopecia areata. This chain joins TRBV6-5 to TRBJ2-2, with the identity of the D gene unclear. The bases read TGTGCCAGCGGTACCGGGAACACCGGGGAGCTGTTTTTT. Translated, it gives CASGTGNTGELFF.